This is a list of T cell receptor beta chains from one sample in a study of T cell responses to AZD1222 COVID-19 vaccine. Clones were sequenced by immunoSEQ multiplex PCR, and TCRdb holds only the in-frame ones, with some missing. Here the sample spans 56,000 or so clones, over 75% being singletons. The specimen was peripheral blood, collected on day 0 of AZD1222 vaccination. The receptors derive from an adult in good health. Each CDR3 is given with its conserved first and last residue. A D gene is named only where the DNA matches it firmly. Clone size is given for some rows only: seen once, a few or many times, or a class if the clone is expanded.

d_call	clone_size	v_call	cdr3_length	j_call	cdr3_nt	cdr3_aa
-	-	TRBV3-1/TRBV3-2	15	TRBJ1-3	TGTGCCAGCAGCCAAGATCCCCGTTCTGGAAACACCATATATTTT	CASSQDPRSGNTIYF
-	few	TRBV9	12	TRBJ2-2	TGTGCCAGCAGCTCCCCCAGTGGGGAGCTGTTTTTT	CASSSPSGELFF
-	-	TRBV6-5	14	TRBJ2-7	TGTGCCAGCAGCGTCCGGGACCTCACCCACGAGCAGTACTTC	CASSVRDLTHEQYF
-	-	TRBV3-1/TRBV3-2	13	TRBJ1-5	TGTGCCAGCAGCCGCGGGGACAATCAGCCCCAGCATTTT	CASSRGDNQPQHF
-	-	TRBV5-1	14	TRBJ1-6	TGCGCCAGCCGACCGGGCCAAGGGGCCACACCCCTCCACTTT	CASRPGQGATPLHF
TRBD1	-	TRBV10-3	18	TRBJ1-4	TGTGCCATCAGCCCCTGGGAAGGGGGCTCTGGAACTAATGAAAAACTGTTTTTT	CAISPWEGGSGTNEKLFF
TRBD2	-	TRBV19	11	TRBJ2-1	TGTGCCAGTAGTGCGTGGGACTATCAGTTCTTC	CASSAWDYQFF
TRBD1	once	TRBV5-1	16	TRBJ1-1	TGCGCCAGCAGCTTAGGGACAGGACTCGGGGTCACTGAAGCTTTCTTT	CASSLGTGLGVTEAFF
-	-	TRBV5-1	15	TRBJ2-1	TGCGCCAGCAGCTTGGCGGGGGATTTCTACAATGAGCAGTTCTTC	CASSLAGDFYNEQFF
TRBD1	-	TRBV5-1	14	TRBJ1-4	TGCGCCAGCAGCACCCAGACAGGGAATGAAAAACTGTTTTTT	CASSTQTGNEKLFF
-	-	TRBV14	17	TRBJ2-3	TGTGCCAGCAGCCAAGATACGACACAGAATCCCACAGATACGCAGTATTTT	CASSQDTTQNPTDTQYF
TRBD1	-	TRBV5-1	18	TRBJ1-2	TGCGCCAGTCAAAACCCCGGTGGGGGTACAAGGGACAGGAGACAACCTTGCTTC	CASQNPGGGTRDRRQPCF
-	-	TRBV12-3/TRBV12-4	13	TRBJ1-1	TGTGCCAGCAGTGACCTAACAGGGTACGGAGCTTTCTTT	CASSDLTGYGAFF
-	-	TRBV12-3/TRBV12-4	11	TRBJ2-2	TGTGCCAGCACCGACACCGGGGAGCTGTTTTTT	CASTDTGELFF
-	-	TRBV15	17	TRBJ2-1	TGTGCCACCAGCAGAGTCGGTGCTAGACCAGCCTACAATGAGCAGTTCTTC	CATSRVGARPAYNEQFF
TRBD1	-	TRBV27	15	TRBJ2-2	TGTGCCAGCAAAAGACAGGGATTCAGCACCGGGGAGCTGTTTTTT	CASKRQGFSTGELFF
-	once	TRBV29-1	13	TRBJ2-6	TGCAGCGTTGGAGACTCTGGGGCCAACGTCCTGACTTTC	CSVGDSGANVLTF
-	-	TRBV19	15	TRBJ1-5	TGTGCCACGTCGAGGGTGCTTGATAGCAATCAGCCCCAGCATTTT	CATSRVLDSNQPQHF
TRBD2	once	TRBV5-1	18	TRBJ2-6	TGCGCCAGCAGCTTGACGGGGCTAGCGGGAGATGGGGCCAACGTCCTGACTTTC	CASSLTGLAGDGANVLTF
-	-	TRBV7-2	15	TRBJ1-2	TGTGCCAGCACCGATAGGGAGGGTTCCAACTATGGCTACACCTTC	CASTDREGSNYGYTF
TRBD1	-	TRBV2	13	TRBJ1-1	TGTGCCAGCATGTGGACAGGGGAAGGTGAAGCTTTCTTT	CASMWTGEGEAFF
TRBD1	-	TRBV6-5	14	TRBJ1-5	TGTGCCAGCAGTCCACAGGGGGGGACTCAGCCCCAGCATTTT	CASSPQGGTQPQHF